This T cell receptor beta chain was captured by sequencing in a study of human T cells and chemical hapten exposure (dated by TCRdb to 2020 to 2023). Regarding the research as a whole: For sensitization, 2% DPC in acetone was applied to a roughly 2 cm by roughly 2 cm area of upper inner arm skin. Throughout the study period of around 24 weeks, patients also received therapeutic DPC doses to the scalp every week. Patch testing was performed on the upper back with Finn chambers containing 0.01% DPC, and the patch tests were scored after 6 days according to International Contact Dermatitis Research Group standards. The patient cohort, mostly female, included alopecia areata with under or over 50% scalp involvement, alopecia totalis and alopecia universalis. Libraries were combined into a pool for sequencing, and differences in TCR yield between samples came mainly from small differences in library volumes within the pool. In alopecia patients, the study followed how the peripheral blood TCR repertoire changed in vivo over primary and secondary sensitization to diphenylcyclopropenone (DPC), a hapten. Patient blood was sampled pre-sensitization (week 0) and at 2, 6 and about 24 weeks after DPC sensitization. Twenty-nine alopecia patients provided blood for TCR sequencing at one to four time points (pre-sensitization, 2, 6 and 24 weeks).

This clonotype was seen more than once but under ten times. Its antigen remains unidentified. Base-call qualities are not available, and no considerably larger clone is one nucleotide away. Study-wide conclusions, independent of this receptor: All patients had alopecia, a presumed autoimmune disease, so their immune response might differ from that of healthy individuals. Repeated subsampling changed both the strength of the expansion versus patch-test correlation and the threshold at which the correlation became significant. Compared with pre-sensitization or healthy control sets, expanded TCRs formed significantly more large CDR3 similarity clusters, which is consistent with antigen-driven responses. The number of PT1 expanded TCRs positively correlated with patch test score, significant at thresholds 8, 16 and 32 but not 4. The number of TCRs above 1 in 1000 frequency did not change with DPC sensitization; there was no evidence of global repertoire structure alterations.

Libraries were constructed by RACE. The reads were generated on a NextSeq 500. Library preparation attached unique molecular identifiers to individual cDNA molecules for quantitative, reproducible TCR counting. For every blood RNA sample, sequencing covered both the TCR alpha and TCR beta chains. For the original study's pipeline: The median number of TCRs per sample was roughly 98,000, ranging from roughly 20,000 to 700,000. The Decombinator software suite was used to annotate V, J and CDR3 in the TCR reads. To make PS versus PT1 abundance plots, every sample was subsampled to the same number of TCRs (28,000). Expanded TCRs were defined as absent before sensitization and observed at least eight times at the 2-week time point. TCRdb reworked the public reads: Q25 trimming with fastp, MiXCR clone assembly, productive beta chains retained. A single entry per CDR3 protein holds the most common genes and DNA from its merged rows. These V and J calls derive from TCRdb rather than the authors' analysis. The sample profile shows 100,000 to 120,000 distinct CDR3 sequences; around 34% of them were found once. The biggest ten clones account for roughly 2.6% of the sample.

The germline V gene gives CDR1 as SQVTM and CDR2 as ANQGSEA. At the junction V is shortened by 1 base and J by 3 bases; bases outside the gene matches: 11. Its CDR3 holds 17 amino acids, cysteine through phenylalanine. Solely the CDR3 DNA is kept, with 51 bases framed from the first base. In light of the paper, this sample's time point label describes: patch test 3, about 24 weeks after DPC sensitization. The sample's treatment or condition label is to be understood as: therapeutic diphenylcyclopropenone sensitization with weekly scalp DPC. At every patch-test visit, the blood draw took place before the patch test was put on. Patients were eligible if aged 18 to 70, diagnosed with alopecia and judged suitable for DPC therapy, and pregnant patients were excluded. Total RNA was isolated from unfractionated whole blood collected in Tempus Blood RNA tubes.

This TCR came from a man between 35 and 55 years old with alopecia areata. Some clones in this sample may be carry-over from other donors' samples. Sequences were derived from whole blood, sampled in connection with sensitization to the hapten diphenylcyclopropenone (DPC). The chain employs TRBV29-1 and TRBJ1-3, and 8 junctional nucleotides match TRBD1. At the DNA level, the sequence is TGCAGCGTTGAAGCCCTGGGCAGGGGGCTAGATGGAAACACCATATATTTT. Its protein product is CSVEALGRGLDGNTIYF.